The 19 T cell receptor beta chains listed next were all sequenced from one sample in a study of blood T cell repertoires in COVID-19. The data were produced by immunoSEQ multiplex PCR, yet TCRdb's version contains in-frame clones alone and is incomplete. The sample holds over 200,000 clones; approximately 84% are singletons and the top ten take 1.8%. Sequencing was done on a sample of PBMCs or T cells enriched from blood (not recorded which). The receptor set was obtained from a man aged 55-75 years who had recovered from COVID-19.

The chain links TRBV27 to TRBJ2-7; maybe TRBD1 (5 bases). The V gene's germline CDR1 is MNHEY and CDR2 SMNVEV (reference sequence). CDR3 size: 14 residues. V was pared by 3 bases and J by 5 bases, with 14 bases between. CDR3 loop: CASSLGQGTHEQYF. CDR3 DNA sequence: TGTGCCAGCAGTTTGGGGCAGGGAACCCACGAGCAGTACTTC.

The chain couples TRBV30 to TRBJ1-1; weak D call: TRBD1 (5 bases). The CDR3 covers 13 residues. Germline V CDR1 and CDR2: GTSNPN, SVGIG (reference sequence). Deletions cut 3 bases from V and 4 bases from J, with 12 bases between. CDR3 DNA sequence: TGTGCCTGGAGGGGCAGGGTAGCCACTGAAGCTTTCTTT. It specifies CAWRGRVATEAFF.

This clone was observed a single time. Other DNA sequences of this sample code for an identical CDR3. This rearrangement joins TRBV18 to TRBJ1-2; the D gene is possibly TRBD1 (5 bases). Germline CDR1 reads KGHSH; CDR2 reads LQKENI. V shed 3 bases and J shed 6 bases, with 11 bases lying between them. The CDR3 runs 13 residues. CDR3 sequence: CASSPTGVDGYTF. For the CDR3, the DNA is TGTGCCAGCTCACCGACGGGGGTTGATGGCTACACCTTC.

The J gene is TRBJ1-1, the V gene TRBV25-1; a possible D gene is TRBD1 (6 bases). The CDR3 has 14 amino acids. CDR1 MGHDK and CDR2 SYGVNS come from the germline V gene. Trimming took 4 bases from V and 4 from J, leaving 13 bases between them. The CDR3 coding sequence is TGTGCCAGCAGTGCTACAGGGAGGGGCACTGAAGCTTTCTTT. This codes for CASSATGRGTEAFF.

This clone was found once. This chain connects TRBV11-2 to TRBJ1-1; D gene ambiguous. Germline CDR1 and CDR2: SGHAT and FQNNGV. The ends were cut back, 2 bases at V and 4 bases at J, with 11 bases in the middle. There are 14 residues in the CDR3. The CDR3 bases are TGTGCCAGCAGCTTATTTTTATCGGGCACTGAAGCTTTCTTT. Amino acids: CASSLFLSGTEAFF. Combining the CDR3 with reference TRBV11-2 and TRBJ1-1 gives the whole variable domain EAGVAQSPRYKIIEKRQSVAFWCNPISGHATLYWYQQILGQGPKLLIQFQNNGVVDDSQLPKDRFSAERLKGVDSTLKIQPAKLEDSAVYLCASSLFLSGTEAFFGQGTRLTVV.

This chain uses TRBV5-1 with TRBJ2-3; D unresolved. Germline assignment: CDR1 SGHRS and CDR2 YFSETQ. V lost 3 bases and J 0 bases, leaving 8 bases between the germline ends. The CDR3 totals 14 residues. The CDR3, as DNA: TGCGCCAGCAGCTCCGGTGCTAGCACAGATACGCAGTATTTT. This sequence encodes CASSSGASTDTQYF. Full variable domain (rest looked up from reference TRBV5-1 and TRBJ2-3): KAGVTQTPRYLIKTRGQQVTLSCSPISGHRSVSWYQQTPGQGLQFLFEYFSETQRNKGNFPGRFSGRQFSNSRSEMNVSTLELGDSALYLCASSSGASTDTQYFGPGTRLTVL.

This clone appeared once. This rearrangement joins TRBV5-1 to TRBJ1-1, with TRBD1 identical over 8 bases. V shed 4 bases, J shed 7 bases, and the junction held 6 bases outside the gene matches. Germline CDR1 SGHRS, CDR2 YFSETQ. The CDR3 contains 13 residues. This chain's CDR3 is CASSLGQGGEAFF. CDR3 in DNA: TGCGCCAGCAGCCTCGGACAGGGAGGTGAAGCTTTCTTT.

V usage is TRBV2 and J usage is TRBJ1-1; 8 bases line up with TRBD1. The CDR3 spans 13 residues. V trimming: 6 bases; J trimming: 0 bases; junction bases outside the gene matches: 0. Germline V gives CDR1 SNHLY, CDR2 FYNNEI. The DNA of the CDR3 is TGTGCCAGCAGGGGACAGGTGAACACTGAAGCTTTCTTT. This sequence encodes CASRGQVNTEAFF.

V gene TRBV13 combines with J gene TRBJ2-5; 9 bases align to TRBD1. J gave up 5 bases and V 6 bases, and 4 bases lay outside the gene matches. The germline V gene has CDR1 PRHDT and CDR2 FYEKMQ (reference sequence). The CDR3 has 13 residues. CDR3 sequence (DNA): TGTGCCAGCAGACGGGACAGGGACGAGACCCAGTACTTC. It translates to CASRRDRDETQYF.

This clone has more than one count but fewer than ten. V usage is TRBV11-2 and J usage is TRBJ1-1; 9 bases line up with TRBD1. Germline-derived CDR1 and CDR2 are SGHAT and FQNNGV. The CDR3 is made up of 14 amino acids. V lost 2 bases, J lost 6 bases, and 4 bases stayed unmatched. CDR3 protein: CASSLSRDRAEAFF. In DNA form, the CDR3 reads TGTGCCAGCAGCTTAAGTAGGGACAGGGCTGAAGCTTTCTTT.

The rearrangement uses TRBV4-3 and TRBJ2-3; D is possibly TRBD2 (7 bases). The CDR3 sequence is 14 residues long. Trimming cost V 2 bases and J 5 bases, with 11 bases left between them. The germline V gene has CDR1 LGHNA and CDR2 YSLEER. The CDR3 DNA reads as TGCGCCAGCAGCCAACGGGGGGCAGAAGATACGCAGTATTTT. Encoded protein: CASSQRGAEDTQYF.

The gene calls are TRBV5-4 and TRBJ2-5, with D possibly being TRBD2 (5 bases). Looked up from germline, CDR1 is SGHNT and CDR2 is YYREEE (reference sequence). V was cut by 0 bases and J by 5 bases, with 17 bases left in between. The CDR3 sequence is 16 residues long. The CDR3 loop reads CASSLAKTTRRETQYF. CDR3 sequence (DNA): TGTGCCAGCAGCTTGGCCAAGACCACTAGGAGGGAGACCCAGTACTTC.

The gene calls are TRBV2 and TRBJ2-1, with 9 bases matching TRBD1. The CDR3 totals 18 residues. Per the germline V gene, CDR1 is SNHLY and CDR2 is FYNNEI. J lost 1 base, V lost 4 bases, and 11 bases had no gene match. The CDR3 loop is CASSGTRDREGSYNEQFF. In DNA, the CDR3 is TGTGCCAGCAGTGGGACCCGGGACAGGGAAGGGTCCTACAATGAGCAGTTCTTC.

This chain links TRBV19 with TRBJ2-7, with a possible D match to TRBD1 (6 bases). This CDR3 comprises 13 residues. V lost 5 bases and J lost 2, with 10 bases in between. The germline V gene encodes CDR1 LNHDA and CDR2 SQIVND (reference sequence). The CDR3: CASSVTGTYEQYF. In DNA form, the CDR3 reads TGTGCCAGTAGTGTCACAGGGACCTACGAGCAGTACTTC.

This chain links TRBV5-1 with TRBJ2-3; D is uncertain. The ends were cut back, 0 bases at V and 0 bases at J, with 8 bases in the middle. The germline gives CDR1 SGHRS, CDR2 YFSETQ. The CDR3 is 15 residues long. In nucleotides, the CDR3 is TGCGCCAGCAGCTTGGATAGCCCTAGCACAGATACGCAGTATTTT. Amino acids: CASSLDSPSTDTQYF.

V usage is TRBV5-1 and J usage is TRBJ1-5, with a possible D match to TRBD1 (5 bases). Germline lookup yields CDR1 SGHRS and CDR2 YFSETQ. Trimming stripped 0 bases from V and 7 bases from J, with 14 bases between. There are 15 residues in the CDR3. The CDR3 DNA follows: TGCGCCAGCAGCTTGGCGGGCAGGGAGGGCCAGCCCCAGCATTTT. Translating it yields CASSLAGREGQPQHF.

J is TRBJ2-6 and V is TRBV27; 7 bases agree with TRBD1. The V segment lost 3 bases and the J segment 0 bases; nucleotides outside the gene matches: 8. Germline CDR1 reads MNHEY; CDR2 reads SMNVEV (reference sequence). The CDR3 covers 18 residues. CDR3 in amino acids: CASSFLGTVLSGANVLTF. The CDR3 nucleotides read TGTGCCAGCAGTTTCTTAGGGACAGTCCTCTCTGGGGCCAACGTCCTGACTTTC. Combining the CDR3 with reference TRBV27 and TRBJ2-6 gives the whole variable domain EAQVTQNPRYLITVTGKKLTVTCSQNMNHEYMSWYRQDPGLGLRQIYYSMNVEVTDKGDVPEGYKVSRKEKRNFPLILESPSPNQTSLYFCASSFLGTVLSGANVLTFGAGSRLTVL.

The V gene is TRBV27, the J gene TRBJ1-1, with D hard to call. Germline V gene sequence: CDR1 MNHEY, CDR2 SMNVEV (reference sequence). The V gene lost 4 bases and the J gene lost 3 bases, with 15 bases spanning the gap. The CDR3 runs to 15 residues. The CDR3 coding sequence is TGTGCCAGCAGTTATAGACGCGGGAAGGACACTGAAGCTTTCTTT. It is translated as CASSYRRGKDTEAFF.

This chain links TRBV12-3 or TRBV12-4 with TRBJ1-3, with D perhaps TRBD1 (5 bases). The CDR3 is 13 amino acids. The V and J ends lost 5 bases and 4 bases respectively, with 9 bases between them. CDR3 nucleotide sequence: TGTGCCAGCAGTCCCCCAGGGGGAAACACCATATATTTT. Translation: CASSPPGGNTIYF.